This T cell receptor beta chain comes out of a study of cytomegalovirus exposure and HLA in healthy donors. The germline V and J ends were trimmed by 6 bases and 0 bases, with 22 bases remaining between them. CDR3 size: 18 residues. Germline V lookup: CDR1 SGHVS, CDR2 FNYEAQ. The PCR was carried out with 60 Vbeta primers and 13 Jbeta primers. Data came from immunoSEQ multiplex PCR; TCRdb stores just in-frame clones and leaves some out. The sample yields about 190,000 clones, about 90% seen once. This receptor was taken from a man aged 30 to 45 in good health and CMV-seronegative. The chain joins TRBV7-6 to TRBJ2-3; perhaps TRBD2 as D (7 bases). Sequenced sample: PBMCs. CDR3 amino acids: CASSFLGAGAASTDTQYF. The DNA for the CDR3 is TGTGCCAGCAGTTTCCTAGGGGCGGGGGCGGCTAGCACAGATACGCAGTATTTT.